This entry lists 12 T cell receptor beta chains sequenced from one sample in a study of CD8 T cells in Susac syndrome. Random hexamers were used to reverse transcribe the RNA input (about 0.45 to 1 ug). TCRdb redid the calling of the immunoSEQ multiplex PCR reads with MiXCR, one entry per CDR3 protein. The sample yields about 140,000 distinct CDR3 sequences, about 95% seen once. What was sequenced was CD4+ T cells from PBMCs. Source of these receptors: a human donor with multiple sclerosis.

The CDR3 sequence: CASSSKAGREQYF. CDR3 nucleotides: TGTGCCAGCAGTTCCAAAGCCGGACGCGAGCAGTACTTC. This sequence joins TRBV27 and TRBJ2-7; D remains ambiguous. Germline loops: CDR1 MNHEY, CDR2 SMNVEV (reference sequence). The CDR3 consists of 13 residues. The V gene lost 4 bases and the J gene lost 6 bases, with 13 bases spanning the gap.

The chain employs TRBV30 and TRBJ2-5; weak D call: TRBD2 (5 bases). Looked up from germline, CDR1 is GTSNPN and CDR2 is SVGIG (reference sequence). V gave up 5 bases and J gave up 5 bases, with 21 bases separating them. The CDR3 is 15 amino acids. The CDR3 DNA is TGTGCCTGGGATCTGCGGGCTTCTACGGGGGAGACCCAGTACTTC. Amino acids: CAWDLRASTGETQYF.

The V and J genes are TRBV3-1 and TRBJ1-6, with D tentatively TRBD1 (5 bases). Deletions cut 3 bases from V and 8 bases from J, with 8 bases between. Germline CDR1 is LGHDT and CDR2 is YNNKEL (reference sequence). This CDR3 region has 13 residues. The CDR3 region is CASSQGVDSPLHF. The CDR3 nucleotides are TGTGCCAGCAGCCAGGGGGTAGATTCACCCCTCCACTTT.

The chain's CDR3 is CASSLGQREETQYF. The CDR3 nucleotides read TGTGCCAGCAGCTTGGGGCAGCGCGAAGAGACCCAGTACTTC. This chain joins TRBV5-4 and TRBJ2-5, with D hard to call. V dropped 0 bases and J dropped 3 bases, with 9 bases sitting between them. CDR1 SGHNT and CDR2 YYREEE come from the germline V gene (reference sequence). This CDR3 is built from 14 residues.

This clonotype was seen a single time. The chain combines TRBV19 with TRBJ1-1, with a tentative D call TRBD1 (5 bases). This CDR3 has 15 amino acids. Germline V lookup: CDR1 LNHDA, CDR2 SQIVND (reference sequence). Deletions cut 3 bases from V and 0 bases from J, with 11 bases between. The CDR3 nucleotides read TGTGCCAGTAGTATCCTAGGGGTGATGAACACTGAAGCTTTCTTT. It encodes CASSILGVMNTEAFF.

This chain's CDR3 is CASRSSGAPRRDNEQFF. As DNA, the CDR3 is TGTGCCAGCAGAAGTAGCGGGGCCCCCCGTAGGGACAATGAGCAGTTCTTC. This chain joins TRBV6-1 and TRBJ2-1; 8 bases fit TRBD2. The CDR3 is 17 amino acids. Germline V CDR1 and CDR2: MNHNS, SASEGT. The V gene end was trimmed by 6 bases and the J gene end by 5 bases; junction bases not matched to a gene: 15.

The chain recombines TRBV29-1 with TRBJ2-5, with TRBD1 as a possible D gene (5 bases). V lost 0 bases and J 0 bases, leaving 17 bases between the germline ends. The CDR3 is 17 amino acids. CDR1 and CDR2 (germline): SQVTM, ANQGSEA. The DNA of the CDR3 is TGCAGCGTTGAAGATCTCCCAGCAGGGATGTACCAAGAGACCCAGTACTTC. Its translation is CSVEDLPAGMYQETQYF.

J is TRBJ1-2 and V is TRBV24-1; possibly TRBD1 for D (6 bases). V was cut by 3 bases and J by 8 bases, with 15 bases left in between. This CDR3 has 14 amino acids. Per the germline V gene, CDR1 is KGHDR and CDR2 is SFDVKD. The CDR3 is CATSDPYRAGGYTF. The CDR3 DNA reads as TGTGCCACCAGTGATCCATACAGGGCCGGCGGCTACACCTTC.

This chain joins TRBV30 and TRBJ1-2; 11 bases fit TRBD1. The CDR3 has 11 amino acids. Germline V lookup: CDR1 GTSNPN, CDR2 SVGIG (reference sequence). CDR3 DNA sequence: TGTGTCTTCCGGGACAGGGGGAGCTACACCTTC. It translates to CVFRDRGSYTF.

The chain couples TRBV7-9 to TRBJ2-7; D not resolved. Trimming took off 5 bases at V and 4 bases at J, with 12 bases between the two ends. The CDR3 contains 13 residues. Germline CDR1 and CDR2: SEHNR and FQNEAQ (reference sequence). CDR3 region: CASSTPPGYEQYF. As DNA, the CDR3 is TGTGCCAGCAGCACCCCTCCCGGATACGAGCAGTACTTC.

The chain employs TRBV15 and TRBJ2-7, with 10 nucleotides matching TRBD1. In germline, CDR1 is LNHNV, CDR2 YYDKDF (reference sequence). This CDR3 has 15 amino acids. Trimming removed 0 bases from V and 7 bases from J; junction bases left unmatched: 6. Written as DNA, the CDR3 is TGTGCCACCAGCAGAGATAGACAGGGGGCGGAGGAGCAGTACTTC. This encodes CATSRDRQGAEEQYF.

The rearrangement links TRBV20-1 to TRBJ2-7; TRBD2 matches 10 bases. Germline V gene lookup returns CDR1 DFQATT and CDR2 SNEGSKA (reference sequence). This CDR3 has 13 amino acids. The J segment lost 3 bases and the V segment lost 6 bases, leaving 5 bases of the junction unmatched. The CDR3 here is CSAYLAGDYEQYF. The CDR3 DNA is TGCAGTGCGTACCTAGCGGGGGACTACGAGCAGTACTTC.